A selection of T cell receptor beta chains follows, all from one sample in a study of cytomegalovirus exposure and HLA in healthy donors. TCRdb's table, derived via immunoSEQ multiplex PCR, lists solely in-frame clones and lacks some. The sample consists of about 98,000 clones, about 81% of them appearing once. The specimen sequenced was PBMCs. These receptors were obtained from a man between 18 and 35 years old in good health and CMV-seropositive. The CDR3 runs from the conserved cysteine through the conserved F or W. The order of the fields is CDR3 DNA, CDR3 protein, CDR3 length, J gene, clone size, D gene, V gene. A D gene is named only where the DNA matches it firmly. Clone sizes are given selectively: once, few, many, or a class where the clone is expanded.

cdr3_nt: TGTGCCAGCAGCCCCCCCGGGGGGGGAAGCACAGATACGCAGTATTTT
cdr3_aa: CASSPPGGGSTDTQYF
cdr3_length: 16
j_call: TRBJ2-3
clone_size: -
d_call: TRBD2
v_call: TRBV9

cdr3_nt: TGCAGCGTTGGGCAGGGAAGTACACAGCCCCAGCATTTT
cdr3_aa: CSVGQGSTQPQHF
cdr3_length: 13
j_call: TRBJ1-5
clone_size: once
d_call: -
v_call: TRBV29-1

cdr3_nt: TGTGCCAGCAGCTTAACCAGGCAAGAGACCCAGTACTTC
cdr3_aa: CASSLTRQETQYF
cdr3_length: 13
j_call: TRBJ2-5
clone_size: -
d_call: -
v_call: TRBV7-7

cdr3_nt: TGTGCCAGCAGCCGAACAGGGGCGGGAGAGACCCAGTACTTC
cdr3_aa: CASSRTGAGETQYF
cdr3_length: 14
j_call: TRBJ2-5
clone_size: -
d_call: TRBD1
v_call: TRBV11-3

cdr3_nt: TGTGCCAGCAGTTTGACAGGGGGGAGGTATGGCTACACCTTC
cdr3_aa: CASSLTGGRYGYTF
cdr3_length: 14
j_call: TRBJ1-2
clone_size: -
d_call: TRBD1
v_call: TRBV27

cdr3_nt: TGTGCCTGGACCCCGACAGGGGGCTTTGGGACCCAGTACTTC
cdr3_aa: CAWTPTGGFGTQYF
cdr3_length: 14
j_call: TRBJ2-5
clone_size: -
d_call: TRBD1
v_call: TRBV30

cdr3_nt: TGTGCCAGCACCTCGACAGGGGCCGAAAGGGAGCTGTTTTTT
cdr3_aa: CASTSTGAERELFF
cdr3_length: 14
j_call: TRBJ2-2
clone_size: once
d_call: TRBD1
v_call: TRBV6-5

cdr3_nt: TGCGCCAGCAGCCTAGGGACAGCGAACACTGAAGCTTTCTTT
cdr3_aa: CASSLGTANTEAFF
cdr3_length: 14
j_call: TRBJ1-1
clone_size: -
d_call: TRBD1
v_call: TRBV5-1

cdr3_nt: TGTGCCAGCGTACGGCCCGGGGTGGCTGAAGCTTTCTTT
cdr3_aa: CASVRPGVAEAFF
cdr3_length: 13
j_call: TRBJ1-1
clone_size: -
d_call: -
v_call: TRBV28

cdr3_nt: TGTGCCAGCAGTGCTGACAGGGGCGAGCAGTTCTTC
cdr3_aa: CASSADRGEQFF
cdr3_length: 12
j_call: TRBJ2-1
clone_size: -
d_call: TRBD1
v_call: TRBV25-1

cdr3_nt: TGTGCCTGGAGTCGGCGGGGGGCTGGCGGCTACACCTTC
cdr3_aa: CAWSRRGAGGYTF
cdr3_length: 13
j_call: TRBJ1-2
clone_size: -
d_call: -
v_call: TRBV30

cdr3_nt: TGTGCCAGCAGTGACGGGGGGGCAGGGGTGGATGAGCAGTTCTTC
cdr3_aa: CASSDGGAGVDEQFF
cdr3_length: 15
j_call: TRBJ2-1
clone_size: -
d_call: -
v_call: TRBV6-4

cdr3_nt: TGTGCCAGCAGCGTAGAACTACGGAACAATGAGCAGTTCTTC
cdr3_aa: CASSVELRNNEQFF
cdr3_length: 14
j_call: TRBJ2-1
clone_size: -
d_call: -
v_call: TRBV9

cdr3_nt: TGTGCCAGCAGTTTATCATCAGGGGGCACTGAAGCTTTCTTT
cdr3_aa: CASSLSSGGTEAFF
cdr3_length: 14
j_call: TRBJ1-1
clone_size: -
d_call: TRBD1
v_call: TRBV27

cdr3_nt: TGTGCCAGCAGTTACCGCAGGGACTACGAGCAGTACTTC
cdr3_aa: CASSYRRDYEQYF
cdr3_length: 13
j_call: TRBJ2-7
clone_size: -
d_call: -
v_call: TRBV6-5

cdr3_nt: TGTGCCAGCAGCTTAATTTGGAGCGCTGAGACCCAGTACTTC
cdr3_aa: CASSLIWSAETQYF
cdr3_length: 14
j_call: TRBJ2-5
clone_size: -
d_call: -
v_call: TRBV7-2

cdr3_nt: TGCGCCAGCAGCTCAGGAGTCGGGGGGTACGGGGAGCTGTTTTTT
cdr3_aa: CASSSGVGGYGELFF
cdr3_length: 15
j_call: TRBJ2-2
clone_size: few
d_call: TRBD2
v_call: TRBV5-1

cdr3_nt: TGTGCCAGCAGTTTCATTGGCAGGGGGTTCACCGGGGAGCTGTTTTTT
cdr3_aa: CASSFIGRGFTGELFF
cdr3_length: 16
j_call: TRBJ2-2
clone_size: -
d_call: TRBD1
v_call: TRBV28

cdr3_nt: TGTGCCAGCAAAGGCGGGGGACAGGGATTCCTTTCCTACGAGCAGTACTTC
cdr3_aa: CASKGGGQGFLSYEQYF
cdr3_length: 17
j_call: TRBJ2-7
clone_size: -
d_call: TRBD1
v_call: TRBV27

cdr3_nt: TGTGCCAGCAGCCGGGACAGGGTTAATGAAAAACTGTTTTTT
cdr3_aa: CASSRDRVNEKLFF
cdr3_length: 14
j_call: TRBJ1-4
clone_size: -
d_call: TRBD1
v_call: TRBV28

cdr3_nt: TGTGCCAGCAGCCCGGGACAGGGGACCTACAATGAGCAGTTCTTC
cdr3_aa: CASSPGQGTYNEQFF
cdr3_length: 15
j_call: TRBJ2-1
clone_size: -
d_call: TRBD1
v_call: TRBV7-8

cdr3_nt: TGTGCCAGCAGTCCTTACGGGAGTAACTATGGCTACACCTTC
cdr3_aa: CASSPYGSNYGYTF
cdr3_length: 14
j_call: TRBJ1-2
clone_size: -
d_call: -
v_call: TRBV27

cdr3_nt: TGTGCCAGCAGCTTAATACAGGGTAGAGGCACGGTTCAGCCCCAGCATTTT
cdr3_aa: CASSLIQGRGTVQPQHF
cdr3_length: 17
j_call: TRBJ1-5
clone_size: -
d_call: -
v_call: TRBV7-8

cdr3_nt: TGTGCCAGCAGCTTAGGGGCCGACAGGGCCTATGGCTACACCTTC
cdr3_aa: CASSLGADRAYGYTF
cdr3_length: 15
j_call: TRBJ1-2
clone_size: -
d_call: TRBD1
v_call: TRBV7-2

cdr3_nt: TGTGCCTGTTCTCAGGGGGTGGATCAGCCCCAGCATTTT
cdr3_aa: CACSQGVDQPQHF
cdr3_length: 13
j_call: TRBJ1-5
clone_size: once
d_call: TRBD1
v_call: TRBV30

cdr3_nt: TGTGCCAGCAGCTTAGTCTACAGGGACAATTCACCCCTCCACTTT
cdr3_aa: CASSLVYRDNSPLHF
cdr3_length: 15
j_call: TRBJ1-6
clone_size: -
d_call: -
v_call: TRBV11-2

cdr3_nt: TGTGCCAGTACGCGAGCAGGGCTGAACACCGGGGAGCTGTTTTTT
cdr3_aa: CASTRAGLNTGELFF
cdr3_length: 15
j_call: TRBJ2-2
clone_size: -
d_call: -
v_call: TRBV6-6

cdr3_nt: TGTGCCAGCAGGGCACAGGGGGCGCGTTACGAGCAGTACTTC
cdr3_aa: CASRAQGARYEQYF
cdr3_length: 14
j_call: TRBJ2-7
clone_size: -
d_call: TRBD1
v_call: TRBV28

cdr3_nt: TGTGCCAGCTCACAACTAGCGGGGAACTCCTACGAGCAGTACTTC
cdr3_aa: CASSQLAGNSYEQYF
cdr3_length: 15
j_call: TRBJ2-7
clone_size: once
d_call: TRBD2
v_call: TRBV18

cdr3_nt: TGTGCTAGTGCCCCGGCTGGGGCCAACGTCCTGACTTTC
cdr3_aa: CASAPAGANVLTF
cdr3_length: 13
j_call: TRBJ2-6
clone_size: -
d_call: -
v_call: TRBV12-5

cdr3_nt: TGTGCCAGTAGTATAGGAGGGGGCGCGACTATCAATGAGCAGTTCTTC
cdr3_aa: CASSIGGGATINEQFF
cdr3_length: 16
j_call: TRBJ2-1
clone_size: once
d_call: TRBD1
v_call: TRBV19

cdr3_nt: TGTGCCAGCAGTGAAGCGCGGGAGGGCTACACCTTC
cdr3_aa: CASSEAREGYTF
cdr3_length: 12
j_call: TRBJ1-2
clone_size: -
d_call: -
v_call: TRBV2

cdr3_nt: TGTGCCAGCAGTACCCTCCTACGAGACGGAGACTCCTACGAGCAGTACTTC
cdr3_aa: CASSTLLRDGDSYEQYF
cdr3_length: 17
j_call: TRBJ2-7
clone_size: -
d_call: -
v_call: TRBV28

cdr3_nt: TGTGCCAGCAGTGAACGGAGCAGTGGCAATTCACCCCTCCACTTT
cdr3_aa: CASSERSSGNSPLHF
cdr3_length: 15
j_call: TRBJ1-6
clone_size: -
d_call: -
v_call: TRBV6-1

cdr3_nt: TGTGCCAGCAGTCCTGGGACAGCCATTCTCAGTGAGCAGTACTTC
cdr3_aa: CASSPGTAILSEQYF
cdr3_length: 15
j_call: TRBJ2-7
clone_size: -
d_call: TRBD1
v_call: TRBV28

cdr3_nt: TGTGCCAGCAGTTCCGGGACACGGCTGTATGGCTACACCTTC
cdr3_aa: CASSSGTRLYGYTF
cdr3_length: 14
j_call: TRBJ1-2
clone_size: few
d_call: -
v_call: TRBV28

cdr3_nt: TGCGCCAGCAGCCCTCTTGACAGGCCGCACGAGCAGTACTTC
cdr3_aa: CASSPLDRPHEQYF
cdr3_length: 14
j_call: TRBJ2-7
clone_size: -
d_call: -
v_call: TRBV4-1

cdr3_nt: TGTGCCAGCAGCACCCCGGGGCGGGAACCTGAAGCTTTCTTT
cdr3_aa: CASSTPGREPEAFF
cdr3_length: 14
j_call: TRBJ1-1
clone_size: few
d_call: -
v_call: TRBV7-8

cdr3_nt: TGTGCCACCAGCAGAGACAGGGGTTCTAATTCACCCCTCCACTTT
cdr3_aa: CATSRDRGSNSPLHF
cdr3_length: 15
j_call: TRBJ1-6
clone_size: -
d_call: -
v_call: TRBV15

cdr3_nt: TGTGCCAGCAGCACGCGGGGGGTGGCCACCACAGATACGCAGTATTTT
cdr3_aa: CASSTRGVATTDTQYF
cdr3_length: 16
j_call: TRBJ2-3
clone_size: -
d_call: TRBD2
v_call: TRBV25-1

cdr3_nt: TGCGCCAGCAGCTCTCCGGGACAGGTATCGGCCGAGCAGTACTTC
cdr3_aa: CASSSPGQVSAEQYF
cdr3_length: 15
j_call: TRBJ2-7
clone_size: -
d_call: TRBD1
v_call: TRBV5-1

cdr3_nt: TGTGCCAGCGGAGATATAGCAGCGACCCAGTACTTC
cdr3_aa: CASGDIAATQYF
cdr3_length: 12
j_call: TRBJ2-5
clone_size: -
d_call: -
v_call: TRBV27

cdr3_nt: TGTGCCAGCAGCCAAGCGCGCCAGGGGTGGAACGATGAGCAGTTCTTC
cdr3_aa: CASSQARQGWNDEQFF
cdr3_length: 16
j_call: TRBJ2-1
clone_size: -
d_call: -
v_call: TRBV16

cdr3_nt: TGTGCCAGCAGTTACTTGACAGGGGCAACAGATACGCAGTATTTT
cdr3_aa: CASSYLTGATDTQYF
cdr3_length: 15
j_call: TRBJ2-3
clone_size: -
d_call: TRBD1
v_call: TRBV6-6

cdr3_nt: TGTGCCAGCACCCAATCTGGGGCCAACGTCCTGACTTTC
cdr3_aa: CASTQSGANVLTF
cdr3_length: 13
j_call: TRBJ2-6
clone_size: once
d_call: -
v_call: TRBV6-5

cdr3_nt: TGTGCCAGCAGCCCGGGGAGGGGGAATGAGCAGTTCTTC
cdr3_aa: CASSPGRGNEQFF
cdr3_length: 13
j_call: TRBJ2-1
clone_size: once
d_call: -
v_call: TRBV5-4

cdr3_nt: TGTGCCAGCAGCCCGGTGGCAGATACGCAGTATTTT
cdr3_aa: CASSPVADTQYF
cdr3_length: 12
j_call: TRBJ2-3
clone_size: -
d_call: -
v_call: TRBV6-1

cdr3_nt: TGTGCCAGCAGCCTGTCTTCGGCTAATGAAAAACTGTTTTTT
cdr3_aa: CASSLSSANEKLFF
cdr3_length: 14
j_call: TRBJ1-4
clone_size: -
d_call: -
v_call: TRBV7-8

cdr3_nt: TGTGCCAGCAGCTCGACTGGGGAGCAGTACTTC
cdr3_aa: CASSSTGEQYF
cdr3_length: 11
j_call: TRBJ2-7
clone_size: -
d_call: -
v_call: TRBV7-9

cdr3_nt: TGTGCCAGCAGCTTAACCCCTTCGTTAGCGGATACGCAGTATTTT
cdr3_aa: CASSLTPSLADTQYF
cdr3_length: 15
j_call: TRBJ2-3
clone_size: once
d_call: -
v_call: TRBV7-3

cdr3_nt: TGCGCCAGCAGCCCGGGGTCCAGCGGGGGCGCGGGGGCCAAAAACATTCAGTACTTC
cdr3_aa: CASSPGSSGGAGAKNIQYF
cdr3_length: 19
j_call: TRBJ2-4
clone_size: -
d_call: TRBD2
v_call: TRBV5-1

cdr3_nt: TGTGCCAGCAGTTTATCGATGAGGCTAGCGGGGGGGCAAGAGACCCAGTACTTC
cdr3_aa: CASSLSMRLAGGQETQYF
cdr3_length: 18
j_call: TRBJ2-5
clone_size: -
d_call: TRBD2
v_call: TRBV27

cdr3_nt: TGCGCCAGCACCCCGCAGGACATCTCCTACGAGCAGTACTTC
cdr3_aa: CASTPQDISYEQYF
cdr3_length: 14
j_call: TRBJ2-7
clone_size: once
d_call: -
v_call: TRBV5-1

cdr3_nt: TGTGCCAGCATGACAGGGGAAGGCGGTGAAGCTTTCTTT
cdr3_aa: CASMTGEGGEAFF
cdr3_length: 13
j_call: TRBJ1-1
clone_size: -
d_call: TRBD1
v_call: TRBV7-9

cdr3_nt: TGTGCCAGCAGCCGAACCGGGACAGGGCAAAATTCACCCCTCCACTTT
cdr3_aa: CASSRTGTGQNSPLHF
cdr3_length: 16
j_call: TRBJ1-6
clone_size: once
d_call: TRBD1
v_call: TRBV4-2

cdr3_nt: TGTGCCAGCAGCCCGAACACCCTAGCGGTCCTTAGCACAGATACGCAGTATTTT
cdr3_aa: CASSPNTLAVLSTDTQYF
cdr3_length: 18
j_call: TRBJ2-3
clone_size: -
d_call: TRBD2
v_call: TRBV9

cdr3_nt: TGTGCCAGTAGTATAGACCCCCGGGGTACTGAAGCTTTCTTT
cdr3_aa: CASSIDPRGTEAFF
cdr3_length: 14
j_call: TRBJ1-1
clone_size: -
d_call: -
v_call: TRBV19

cdr3_nt: TGTGCCAGCAGTCCGACAGGGTTTAATCAGCCCCAGCATTTT
cdr3_aa: CASSPTGFNQPQHF
cdr3_length: 14
j_call: TRBJ1-5
clone_size: -
d_call: TRBD1
v_call: TRBV27

cdr3_nt: TGCGCCAGCAGCCAAGATTTGGGGGACTCTCGGAAACTGTTTTTT
cdr3_aa: CASSQDLGDSRKLFF
cdr3_length: 15
j_call: TRBJ1-4
clone_size: -
d_call: -
v_call: TRBV4-1